This passage covers 19 T cell receptor beta chains from one sample sequenced in a study of blood T cells in healthy people across ages. Using a J-beta primer mix together with a sample-barcoded 5' primer, a second PCR was run for roughly 6 to 12 cycles. One entry per CDR3 protein results from TCRdb running MiXCR on the 5' RACE reads. This table holds about 730,000 distinct CDR3 sequences, 43% found once. What was sequenced was blood. Every receptor here comes from a woman aged 55-69 years in good health.

This clonotype was seen ten or more times. This chain uses TRBV20-1 with TRBJ2-7, with D possibly TRBD2 on 5 matching bases. V gave up 5 bases and J gave up 3 bases, with 14 bases separating them. The CDR3 contains 13 residues. Germline CDR1 and CDR2: DFQATT and SNEGSKA (reference sequence). CDR3: CSAPKAAGYEQYF. In DNA, the CDR3 is TGCAGTGCTCCCAAGGCTGCGGGCTACGAGCAGTACTTC.

This clonotype was seen a few times. The genes are TRBV7-3 and TRBJ2-1; 13 nucleotides agree with TRBD2. Per the germline V gene, CDR1 is SGHTA and CDR2 is FQGTGA. This CDR3 spans 16 amino acids. V was clipped by 5 bases and J by 5 bases; unmatched bases: 6. The CDR3 spells CASSPQLAGGDNEQFF. As DNA, the CDR3 is TGTGCCAGCAGCCCCCAACTAGCGGGAGGGGACAATGAGCAGTTCTTC. Supplemented by reference TRBV7-3 and TRBJ2-1, the full variable domain reads GAGVSQTPSNKVTEKGKYVELRCDPISGHTALYWYRQSLGQGPEFLIYFQGTGAADDSGLPNDRFFAVRPEGSVSTLKIQRTERGDSAVYLCASSPQLAGGDNEQFFGPGTRLTVL.

J is TRBJ2-5 and V is TRBV6-6; 7 bases are a match to TRBD2. Germline V CDR1 and CDR2: MNHNY, SVGAGI (reference sequence). The CDR3 spans 13 residues. J was trimmed by 4 bases and V by 8 bases; bases with no gene match: 7. CDR3 protein: CASGGGFGETQYF. CDR3 DNA sequence: TGTGCCAGCGGGGGGGGATTCGGAGAGACCCAGTACTTC.

The V gene is TRBV24-1, the J gene TRBJ1-2, with D perhaps TRBD1 (5 bases). Germline values: CDR1 KGHDR, CDR2 SFDVKD. V shed 4 bases and J shed 2 bases, with 7 bases lying between them. The CDR3 extends over 13 amino acids. CDR3 coding DNA: TGTGCCACCAGTGAATGGGACAACTATGGCTACACCTTC. It specifies CATSEWDNYGYTF.

This clonotype has a handful of counts. The chain joins TRBV6-2 or TRBV6-3 to TRBJ2-5, with a possible D match to TRBD2 (6 bases). The J call may not be correct, given that the DNA end is closer to TRBJ2-7. The CDR3 spans 13 residues. The V gene's germline CDR1 is MNHEY and CDR2 SVGEGT. As DNA, the CDR3 is TGTGCCAGCAGTTACCCATGGGGAGGCGAGCAGTACTTC. Amino acids: CASSYPWGGEQYF.

The chain couples TRBV27 to TRBJ1-1, with a tentative D call TRBD1 (6 bases). Germline V gene lookup returns CDR1 MNHEY and CDR2 SMNVEV (reference sequence). V gave up 2 bases and J gave up 4 bases, with 11 bases separating them. The CDR3 contains 14 residues. CDR3 bases: TGTGCCAGCAGTTTAAACAGGGCGGGCACTGAAGCTTTCTTT. The encoded protein is CASSLNRAGTEAFF.

This sequence joins TRBV11-3 and TRBJ2-1; 8 positions agree with TRBD2. CDR1 and CDR2 from the germline V gene are SGHNT and YENEEA. After removal of 3 bases from V and 6 bases from J, the junction contained 7 bases not matched to a gene. There are 15 residues in the CDR3. The CDR3, as DNA: TGTGCCAGCAGCTTTAGCGGGGAAACCTGCAATGAGCAGTTCTTC. As protein: CASSFSGETCNEQFF.

This chain connects TRBV7-3 to TRBJ2-6; D not certain. V lost 4 bases and J 4 bases, leaving 14 bases between the germline ends. Germline values: CDR1 SGHTA, CDR2 FQGTGA. The length of the CDR3 is 16 residues. CDR3 residues: CASSSISGRGANVLTF. As DNA, the CDR3 is TGTGCCAGCAGCTCCATCTCGGGTCGAGGGGCCAACGTCCTGACTTTC.

This clonotype was recorded once. Since a much larger clone is just one base distant, this may be a read error. V gene TRBV9 combines with J gene TRBJ2-3; no firm D call. The V gene's germline CDR1 is SGDLS and CDR2 YYNGEE. The CDR3 loop spans 14 amino acids. The CDR3 bases are TGTGTCAGCAGCGTAGTAGTAGCAGGAGATACGCAGTATTTT. This encodes CVSSVVVAGDTQYF.

The chain links TRBV9 to TRBJ2-7; TRBD2 agrees at 7 bases. There are 14 residues in the CDR3. The germline gives CDR1 SGDLS, CDR2 YYNGEE. The J segment lost 4 bases and the V segment lost 4 bases, leaving 8 bases of the junction unmatched. CDR3 sequence (DNA): TGTGCCAGCAGCCCCCGGGACTACCCTTACGAGCAGTACTTC. Translated: CASSPRDYPYEQYF.

This clonotype was seen more than once but under ten times. The chain recombines TRBV5-1 with TRBJ2-1, with 8 bases aligning to TRBD2. This CDR3 is built from 13 residues. V shed 4 bases and J 8 bases; nucleotides not matched to a gene: 5. CDR1 and CDR2 from the germline V gene are SGHRS and YFSETQ. The CDR3, as DNA: TGCGCCAGCAGCCCGACTAGCGTGGATGAGCAGTTCTTC. Amino acid sequence: CASSPTSVDEQFF.

As concerns this clonotype: One base away lies a much larger clone, so this may be a sequencing read error. The rearrangement joins TRBV5-1 to TRBJ2-4, with D perhaps given as TRBD1 or TRBD2 (5 bases each). The DNA end is more similar to TRBJ2-5, so the J call may be wrong. CDR1 is SGHRS and CDR2 is YFSETQ in the germline V gene. The CDR3 contains 15 residues. In nucleotides, the CDR3 is TGCGCCAGCAGCTTGCTAGGGGAGTGCCAAGAGACCCAGTACTTC. Translating it yields CASSLLGECQETQYF.

This clonotype has a handful of counts. V is TRBV11-3 and J is TRBJ2-5; 10 bases match TRBD1. Judging by the DNA end, TRBJ2-7 fits better; the J call may be wrong. The germline V gene encodes CDR1 SGHNT and CDR2 YENEEA. CDR3 size: 14 residues. For the CDR3, the DNA is TGTGCCAGCAGCGTTGGGACAGGGGAGTACGAGCAGTACTTC. This translates into CASSVGTGEYEQYF.

This clonotype was detected only a few times. The rearrangement joins TRBV27 to TRBJ2-5, with D perhaps given as TRBD1 or TRBD2 (6 bases each). The DNA matches TRBJ2-4 better at its end, which makes the J call doubtful. Germline loops: CDR1 MNHEY, CDR2 SMNVEV (reference sequence). This CDR3 region has 14 residues. As DNA, the CDR3 is TGTGCCAGCAGTTTATTTCCGGGGGCGGACATTCAGTACTTC. As protein: CASSLFPGADIQYF.

In regard to this clonotype: One end of the junction fails to match germline, which may point to a read error. The chain uses TRBV7-2 and TRBJ2-3, with unresolved D. Germline V gives CDR1 SGHTA, CDR2 FQGNSA. The CDR3 spans 14 residues. The DNA of the CDR3 is TGTGCCAGCAGCCCCCCCAAGCTGGTAGATACGCTGTATTTT. Residues: CASSPPKLVDTLYF.

The CDR3 coding sequence is TGTGCCATCAGTGAGTCGGTTGACGGCAATGAGCAGTTCTTC. The encoded protein is CAISESVDGNEQFF. The V call is TRBV10-3, the J call TRBJ2-1; no definite D call. Germline V gives CDR1 ENHRY, CDR2 SYGVKD. The CDR3 loop spans 14 amino acids. Trimming left V 0 bases short and J 6 bases short, with 9 bases between.

The chain uses TRBV18 and TRBJ2-5, with TRBD2 matching 14 bases. J lost 5 bases, V lost 1 base, and 9 bases had no gene match. The CDR3 has 18 residues. Germline assignment: CDR1 KGHSH and CDR2 LQKENI. CDR3 nucleotides: TGTGCCAGCTCACCACGGGATCCGGGACTAGCGGGAGACGAGACCCAGTACTTC. It encodes CASSPRDPGLAGDETQYF.

To note about this clonotype: This sequence may be a read error, since a much larger clone differs from it by one base. This sequence joins TRBV7-2 and TRBJ2-7; TRBD2 matches at 9 bases. The germline V gene encodes CDR1 SGHTA and CDR2 FQGNSA. Trimming removed 5 bases from V and 7 bases from J; junction bases left unmatched: 15. The CDR3 loop spans 16 amino acids. CDR3 nucleotides: TGTGCCAGCAGCACCCTAGCGGGGCGCTCCTACAATGAGCAGTACTTC. It yields the protein CASSTLAGRSYNEQYF.

The CDR3 loop reads CASRGGTSEKLFF. DNA of the CDR3: TGCGCCAGCAGGGGGGGGACCTCGGAAAAACTGTTTTTT. The chain couples TRBV4-1 to TRBJ1-4; D may be TRBD1 (5 bases). The CDR3 is 13 amino acids. In germline, CDR1 is MGHRA, CDR2 YSYEKL. V was shortened by 6 bases and J by 8 bases, with 13 bases between the two germline ends.